Sequencing of this TCR beta chain was carried out in a study of blood T cell repertoires in COVID-19. Study summary: Samples came from the United States, Italy and Spain, spanning acute and convalescent COVID-19. From T cells, B-cell-depleted T cells, or PBMCs came the material, which was cDNA or gDNA.

Authors' processing steps: How many nucleated cells were present was estimated from reference gene primer amplification. Clones were read by immunoSEQ multiplex PCR, and TCRdb kept only the in-frame ones, dropping some. The V and J calls and the clone size are those of that table, but D and trimming were determined from the DNA. The sample comprises 20,000 to 30,000 clones, approximately 92% of which are singletons, and roughly 7.4% rests with the top ten. V was pared by 3 bases and J by 3 bases, with 8 bases of the junction left unmatched. CDR1 and CDR2 from the germline V gene are KGHSH and LQKENI. CDR3 length: 15 residues.

V gene TRBV18 combines with J gene TRBJ2-7; TRBD1 matches 7 bases. The clonotype was recovered from a human donor in a cohort sampled during active COVID-19. The sequenced sample consisted of peripheral blood. The CDR3 bases are TGTGCCAGCTCACCCCTGGCTCAGGGGGTCTACGAGCAGTACTTC. Translation gives CASSPLAQGVYEQYF. Based on the CDR3 plus reference TRBV18 and TRBJ2-7, the full variable domain is NAGVMQNPRHLVRRRGQEARLRCSPMKGHSHVYWYRQLPEEGLKFMVYLQKENIIDESGMPKERFSAEFPKEGPSILRIQQVVRGDSAAYFCASSPLAQGVYEQYFGPGTRLTVT.